Below are 12 T cell receptor beta chains sequenced from a single sample in a study of T cell responses to AZD1222 COVID-19 vaccine. TCRdb's table, derived via immunoSEQ multiplex PCR, lists solely in-frame clones and lacks some. This table holds some 120,000 clones, around 87% found once. This specimen consisted of peripheral blood, obtained on day 0 of AZD1222 vaccination. Receptors originate from an adult in good health.

The rearrangement joins TRBV5-1 to TRBJ2-3; 10 nucleotides align to TRBD2. The germline gives CDR1 SGHRS, CDR2 YFSETQ. V gave up 0 bases and J gave up 3 bases; unmatched junction bases: 4. CDR3 length: 16 residues. The DNA of the CDR3 is TGCGCCAGCAGCTTGGCCACTAGCGGGGCGACAGATACGCAGTATTTT. Translating it yields CASSLATSGATDTQYF.

This chain joins TRBV27 and TRBJ2-1; 10 nucleotides align to TRBD2. Germline CDR1 and CDR2: MNHEY and SMNVEV (reference sequence). The V segment lost 6 bases and the J segment 0 bases; nucleotides outside the gene matches: 2. The CDR3 totals 15 residues. Here the CDR3 reads CASRRLAGSYNEQFF. The CDR3 DNA is TGTGCCAGCAGGAGACTAGCGGGCTCCTACAATGAGCAGTTCTTC.

The V gene is TRBV7-2, the J gene TRBJ1-5; weak D call: TRBD1 (5 bases). CDR3 size: 16 residues. The V end lost 1 base, the J end lost 2 bases, and 12 bases lay between the germline ends. CDR1 is SGHTA and CDR2 is FQGNSA in the germline V gene. The CDR3 protein is CASSLDGQGGNQPQHF. Here the CDR3 DNA reads TGTGCCAGCAGCTTAGACGGCCAGGGAGGCAATCAGCCCCAGCATTTT.

J is TRBJ2-6 and V is TRBV27; tentative D call: TRBD2 (6 bases). The ends were cut back, 6 bases at V and 1 base at J, with 7 bases in the middle. This CDR3 contains 14 residues. Germline assignment: CDR1 MNHEY and CDR2 SMNVEV (reference sequence). The CDR3 nucleotides read TGTGCCAGCAGCGGGACTTCTGGGGCCAACGTCCTGACTTTC. This codes for CASSGTSGANVLTF.

The chain couples TRBV27 to TRBJ2-7; the D is unclear. V gave up 3 bases and J gave up 2 bases, with 8 bases separating them. The CDR3 has 13 residues. CDR1 MNHEY and CDR2 SMNVEV come from the germline V gene (reference sequence). CDR3 coding DNA: TGTGCCAGCAGTTTTCGGGCTACCTACGAGCAGTACTTC. Its translation is CASSFRATYEQYF.

The chain employs TRBV14 and TRBJ1-2, with D possibly TRBD1 on 5 matching bases. This CDR3 has 14 residues. With 0 bases removed from V and 8 bases from J, the gap between germline ends came to 13 bases. Germline CDR1 reads SGHDN; CDR2 reads FVKESK. This CDR3 is CASSQEMGERGYTF. The DNA for the CDR3 is TGTGCCAGCAGCCAAGAGATGGGGGAGCGCGGCTACACCTTC.

V usage is TRBV18 and J usage is TRBJ1-2; TRBD1 agrees at 7 bases. Germline trimming cut 2 bases from V and 0 bases from J; bases unmatched to any gene: 9. Germline loops: CDR1 KGHSH, CDR2 LQKENI. The CDR3 extends over 17 amino acids. In DNA form, the CDR3 reads TGTGCCAGCTCACCAGCAGGGGGACCATTAGCTAACTATGGCTACACCTTC. Its protein product is CASSPAGGPLANYGYTF.

The chain has TRBV6-2 or TRBV6-3 and TRBJ2-5; 9 nucleotides align to TRBD1. The CDR3 sequence is 16 residues long. The germline V gene has CDR1 MNHEY and CDR2 SVGEGT. Germline trimming cut 0 bases from V and 2 bases from J; bases unmatched to any gene: 4. CDR3 DNA sequence: TGTGCCAGCAGTTACTCCCCGGGACAGGGTCAAGAGACCCAGTACTTC. Translated, it gives CASSYSPGQGQETQYF.

The chain joins TRBV28 to TRBJ2-1, with 8 bases matching TRBD2. CDR1 MDHEN and CDR2 SYDVKM come from the germline V gene. Trimming cost V 7 bases and J 3 bases; bases outside gene matches: 11. The CDR3 loop spans 16 amino acids. The CDR3 loop is CASTVGGGTHYNEQFF. The CDR3 DNA is TGTGCCAGCACGGTGGGCGGGGGGACCCACTACAATGAGCAGTTCTTC.

V and J are TRBV15 and TRBJ1-1; the D is unclear. Germline V CDR1 and CDR2: LNHNV, YYDKDF (reference sequence). The germline V and J ends were trimmed by 1 base and 0 bases, with 3 bases remaining between them. The CDR3 totals 13 residues. CDR3 amino acids: CATSRVLNTEAFF. For the CDR3, the DNA is TGTGCCACCAGCAGAGTGTTGAACACTGAAGCTTTCTTT.

The chain has TRBV6-4 and TRBJ2-3; D is unclear. Germline values: CDR1 MRHNA, CDR2 SNTAGT. CDR3 length equals 13 residues. V lost 4 bases to trimming and J lost 2 bases, with 7 bases between them. CDR3 loop: CASSGGYTDTQYF. In DNA form, the CDR3 reads TGTGCCAGCAGTGGGGGATACACAGATACGCAGTATTTT.

The chain carries TRBV7-9 and TRBJ2-5, with a tentative D call TRBD2 (6 bases). The CDR3 consists of 14 residues. Between the trimmed V and J ends, which lost 1 base and 5 bases, there was a span of 11 bases. The germline CDR1 and CDR2 sequences are SEHNR and FQNEAQ (reference sequence). CDR3 loop: CASSLEAGHETQYF. CDR3 sequence (DNA): TGTGCCAGCAGCTTAGAGGCGGGGCACGAGACCCAGTACTTC.